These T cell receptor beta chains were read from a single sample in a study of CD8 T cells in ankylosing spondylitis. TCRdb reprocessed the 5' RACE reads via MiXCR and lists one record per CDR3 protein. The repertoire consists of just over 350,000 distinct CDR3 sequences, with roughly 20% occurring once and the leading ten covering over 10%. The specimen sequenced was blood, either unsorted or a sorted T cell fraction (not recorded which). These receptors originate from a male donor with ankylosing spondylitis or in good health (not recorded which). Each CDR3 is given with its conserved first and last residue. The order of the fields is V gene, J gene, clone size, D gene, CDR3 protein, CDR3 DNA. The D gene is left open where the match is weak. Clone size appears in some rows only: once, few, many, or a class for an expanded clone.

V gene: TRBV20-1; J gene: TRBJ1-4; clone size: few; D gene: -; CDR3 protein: CSAKLGKLFF; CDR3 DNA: TGCAGTGCTAAGTTGGGAAAACTGTTTTTT
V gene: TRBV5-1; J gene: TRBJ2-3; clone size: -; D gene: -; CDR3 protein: CASSLRSSALDTQYF; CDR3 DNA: TGCGCCAGCAGCTTGAGGTCGTCCGCACTTGATACGCAGTATTTT
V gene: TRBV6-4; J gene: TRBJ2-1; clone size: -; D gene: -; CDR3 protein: CASSDKGQGFNEQFF; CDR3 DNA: TGTGCCAGCAGTGATAAGGGCCAGGGGTTTAATGAGCAGTTCTTC
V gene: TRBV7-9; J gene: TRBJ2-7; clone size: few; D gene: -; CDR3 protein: CASSPPSGLQQYF; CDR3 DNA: TGTGCCAGCAGCCCACCCTCAGGGTTACAGCAGTACTTC
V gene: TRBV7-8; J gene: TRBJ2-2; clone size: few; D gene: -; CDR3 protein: CASSTGPLNTGELFF; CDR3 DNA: TGTGCCAGCAGCACCGGCCCCCTGAACACCGGGGAGCTGTTTTTT
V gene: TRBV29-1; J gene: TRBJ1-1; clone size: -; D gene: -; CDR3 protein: CSAIGEMNTEAFF; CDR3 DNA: TGCAGCGCGATCGGGGAGATGAACACTGAAGCTTTCTTT
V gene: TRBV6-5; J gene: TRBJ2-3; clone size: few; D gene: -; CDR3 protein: CASSYLSGTDTQYF; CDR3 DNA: TGTGCCAGCAGTTACTTGTCCGGCACAGATACGCAGTATTTT
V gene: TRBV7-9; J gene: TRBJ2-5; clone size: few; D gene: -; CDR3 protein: CASSRPTFQETQYF; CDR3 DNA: TGTGCCAGCAGCCGGCCCACCTTCCAAGAGACCCAGTACTTC
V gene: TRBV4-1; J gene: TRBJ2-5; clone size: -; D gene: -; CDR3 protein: CASSQERIQETQYF; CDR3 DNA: TGCGCCAGCAGCCAAGAACGTATCCAAGAGACCCAGTACTTC
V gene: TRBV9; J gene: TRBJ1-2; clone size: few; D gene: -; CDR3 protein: CASSIDRFSNYGYTF; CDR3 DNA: TGTGCCAGCAGCATAGACCGGTTCTCTAACTATGGCTACACCTTC
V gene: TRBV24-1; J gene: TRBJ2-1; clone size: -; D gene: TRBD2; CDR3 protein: CATSGVAGATYNEQFF; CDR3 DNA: TGTGCCACCAGTGGAGTAGCGGGGGCCACGTACAATGAGCAGTTCTTC
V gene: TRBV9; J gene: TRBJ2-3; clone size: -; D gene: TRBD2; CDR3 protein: CASSVAGGGSTDTQYF; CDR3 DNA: TGTGCCAGCAGCGTAGCGGGCGGGGGTAGCACAGATACGCAGTATTTT
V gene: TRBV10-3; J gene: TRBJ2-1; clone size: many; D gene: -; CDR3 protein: CAIREGGAPDEQFF; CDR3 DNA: TGTGCCATCAGGGAGGGCGGGGCCCCCGATGAGCAGTTCTTC
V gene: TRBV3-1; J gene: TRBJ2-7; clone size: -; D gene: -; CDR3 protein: CASSQDRRLKSSYEQYF; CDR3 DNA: TGTGCCAGCAGCCAAGATCGCCGACTCAAGAGCTCCTACGAGCAGTACTTC
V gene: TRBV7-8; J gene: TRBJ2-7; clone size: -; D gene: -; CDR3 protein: CASSFSRSYEQYF; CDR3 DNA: TGTGCCAGCAGCTTTTCGCGGTCCTACGAGCAGTACTTC
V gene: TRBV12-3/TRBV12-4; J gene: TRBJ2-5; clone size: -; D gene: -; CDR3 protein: CASSFSPGLLIQETQYF; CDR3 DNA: TGTGCCAGCAGTTTTTCCCCGGGACTCTTAATCCAAGAGACCCAGTACTTC
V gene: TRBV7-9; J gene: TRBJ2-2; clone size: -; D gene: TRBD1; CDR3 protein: CASSPGNRGTGELFF; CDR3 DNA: TGTGCCAGCAGTCCTGGAAACAGGGGCACCGGGGAGCTGTTTTTT
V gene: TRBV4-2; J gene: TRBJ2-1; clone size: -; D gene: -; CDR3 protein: CASSQDAGSVVASEQFF; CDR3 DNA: TGTGCCAGCAGCCAAGATGCCGGGAGCGTGGTAGCGAGTGAGCAGTTCTTC
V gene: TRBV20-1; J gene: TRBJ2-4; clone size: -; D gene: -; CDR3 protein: CSARPRNKNIQYF; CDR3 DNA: TGCAGTGCTAGACCCCGGAACAAAAACATTCAGTACTTC
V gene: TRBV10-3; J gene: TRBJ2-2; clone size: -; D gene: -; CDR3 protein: CAISDQGYTGELFF; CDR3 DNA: TGTGCCATCAGTGACCAGGGGTACACCGGGGAGCTGTTTTTT
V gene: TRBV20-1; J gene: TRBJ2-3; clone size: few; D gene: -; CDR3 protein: CSARDSRNTQYF; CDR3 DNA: TGCAGTGCTAGAGATTCCCGGAATACGCAGTATTTT
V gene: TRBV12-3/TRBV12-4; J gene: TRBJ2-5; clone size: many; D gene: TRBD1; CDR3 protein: CASSFGDRGETQYF; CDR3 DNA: TGTGCCAGCAGTTTCGGGGACAGGGGGGAGACCCAGTACTTC
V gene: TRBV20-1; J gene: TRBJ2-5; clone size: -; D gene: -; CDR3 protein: CSAGARLEYQETQYF; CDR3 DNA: TGCAGTGCTGGGGCCCGGCTGGAGTACCAAGAGACCCAGTACTTC
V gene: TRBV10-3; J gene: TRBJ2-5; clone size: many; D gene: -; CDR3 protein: CAISGPQGTGQETQYF; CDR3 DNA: TGTGCCATCAGTGGTCCCCAGGGTACGGGGCAAGAGACCCAGTACTTC
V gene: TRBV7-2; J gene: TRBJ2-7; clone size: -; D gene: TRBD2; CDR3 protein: CASSLFSGDPYEQYF; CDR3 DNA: TGTGCCAGCAGCTTGTTTAGCGGGGATCCCTACGAGCAGTACTTC
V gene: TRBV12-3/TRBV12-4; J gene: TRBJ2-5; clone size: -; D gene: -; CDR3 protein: CASSLAVWGETQYF; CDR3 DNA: TGTGCCAGCAGTTTAGCCGTGTGGGGAGAGACCCAGTACTTC
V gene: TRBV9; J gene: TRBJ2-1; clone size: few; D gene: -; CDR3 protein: CASSVGSGSYNEQFF; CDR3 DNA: TGTGCCAGCAGCGTAGGGAGCGGCTCCTACAATGAGCAGTTCTTC
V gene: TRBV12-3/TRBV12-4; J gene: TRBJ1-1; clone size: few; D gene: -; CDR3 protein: CASSFSAEAFF; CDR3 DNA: TGTGCCAGCAGTTTTTCCGCTGAAGCTTTCTTT
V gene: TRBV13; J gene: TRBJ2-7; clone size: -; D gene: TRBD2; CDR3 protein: CASSLYGGVEQYF; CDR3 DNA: TGTGCCAGCAGCCTCTACGGGGGGGTCGAGCAGTACTTC
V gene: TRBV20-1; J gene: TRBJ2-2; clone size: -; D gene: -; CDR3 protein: CSARAEGTHTGVLFF; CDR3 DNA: TGCAGTGCTAGAGCAGAGGGGACTCACACCGGGGTGCTGTTTTTT
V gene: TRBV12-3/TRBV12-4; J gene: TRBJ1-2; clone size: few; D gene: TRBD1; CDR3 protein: CASSSTGTFYGYTF; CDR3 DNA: TGTGCCAGCAGTTCGACAGGGACTTTCTATGGCTACACCTTC
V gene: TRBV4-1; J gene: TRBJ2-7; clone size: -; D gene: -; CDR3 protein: CASSQDLGVSYEQYF; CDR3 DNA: TGCGCCAGCAGCCAAGATTTAGGGGTATCCTACGAGCAGTACTTC
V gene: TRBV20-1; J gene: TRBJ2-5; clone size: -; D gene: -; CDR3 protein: CSAVGETQYF; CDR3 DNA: TGCAGTGCTGTGGGAGAGACCCAGTACTTC
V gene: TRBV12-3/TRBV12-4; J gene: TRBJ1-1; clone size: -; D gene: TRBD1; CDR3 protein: CASSLVQGFAEAFF; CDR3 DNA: TGTGCCAGCAGTTTAGTACAGGGGTTCGCTGAAGCTTTCTTT
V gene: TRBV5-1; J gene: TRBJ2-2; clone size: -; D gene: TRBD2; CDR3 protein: CASTSGRNTGELFF; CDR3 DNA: TGCGCCAGCACTAGCGGGAGGAACACCGGGGAGCTGTTTTTT
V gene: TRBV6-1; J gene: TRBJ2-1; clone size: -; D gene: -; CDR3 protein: CASSEGEGSNEQFF; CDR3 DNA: TGTGCCAGCAGTGAAGGGGAAGGGTCTAATGAGCAGTTCTTC
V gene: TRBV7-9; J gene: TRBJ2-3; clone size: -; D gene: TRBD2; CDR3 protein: CASSGYGGGSDTQYF; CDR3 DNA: TGTGCCAGCAGCGGATACGGGGGGGGCTCCGATACGCAGTATTTT
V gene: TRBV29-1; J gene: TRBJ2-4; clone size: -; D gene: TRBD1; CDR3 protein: CSGWGTGTNIQYF; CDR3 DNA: TGCAGCGGGTGGGGGACAGGGACAAACATTCAGTACTTC
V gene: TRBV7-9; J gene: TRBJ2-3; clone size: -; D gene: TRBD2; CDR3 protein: CASSSSGGHTDTQYF; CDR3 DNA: TGTGCCAGCAGCTCTAGCGGGGGCCACACAGATACGCAGTATTTT
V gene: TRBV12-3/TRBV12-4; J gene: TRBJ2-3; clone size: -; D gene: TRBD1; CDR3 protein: CASSLGAGGYGEDTQYF; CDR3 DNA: TGTGCCAGCAGTTTAGGGGCAGGGGGTTACGGAGAGGATACGCAGTATTTT
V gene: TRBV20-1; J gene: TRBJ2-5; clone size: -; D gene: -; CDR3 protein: CSALYLVLGMETQYF; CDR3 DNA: TGCAGTGCTCTTTACTTGGTACTCGGGATGGAGACCCAGTACTTC
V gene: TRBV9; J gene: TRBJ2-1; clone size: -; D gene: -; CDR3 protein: CASSAVERMGSNEQFF; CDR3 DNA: TGTGCCAGCAGCGCCGTAGAGAGGATGGGATCCAATGAGCAGTTCTTC
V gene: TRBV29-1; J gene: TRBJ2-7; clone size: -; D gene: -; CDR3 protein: CSVEDDRYEQYF; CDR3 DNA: TGCAGCGTGGAAGACGACAGATACGAGCAGTACTTC
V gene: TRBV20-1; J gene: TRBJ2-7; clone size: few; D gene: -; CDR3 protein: CSARDGGRTYEQYF; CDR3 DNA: TGCAGTGCTAGAGATGGCGGGCGGACCTACGAGCAGTACTTC
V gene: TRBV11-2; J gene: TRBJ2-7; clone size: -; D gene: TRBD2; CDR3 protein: CASSLDGELAGATPLYEQYF; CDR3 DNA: TGTGCCAGCAGCTTAGATGGTGAACTAGCGGGGGCTACACCCCTATACGAGCAGTACTTC
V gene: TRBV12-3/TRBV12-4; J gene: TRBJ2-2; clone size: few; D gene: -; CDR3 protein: CASSWPEGNTGELFF; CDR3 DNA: TGTGCCAGCAGTTGGCCCGAAGGGAACACCGGGGAGCTGTTTTTT
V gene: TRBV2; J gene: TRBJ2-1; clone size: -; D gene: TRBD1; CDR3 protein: CASSGGQGMLAENYNEQFF; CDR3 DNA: TGTGCCAGCAGTGGGGGACAGGGGATGTTAGCGGAGAACTACAATGAGCAGTTCTTC
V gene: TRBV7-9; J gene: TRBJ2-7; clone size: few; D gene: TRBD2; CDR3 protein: CASSLVGLRHASGEQYF; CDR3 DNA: TGTGCCAGCAGCTTAGTAGGGCTGCGTCACGCTAGCGGCGAGCAGTACTTC
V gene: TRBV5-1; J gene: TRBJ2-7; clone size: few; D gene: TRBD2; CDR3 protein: CASSFAGTISYEQYF; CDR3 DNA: TGCGCCAGCAGCTTTGCAGGGACTATCTCCTACGAGCAGTACTTC
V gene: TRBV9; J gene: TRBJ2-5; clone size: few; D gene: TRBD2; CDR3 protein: CASSESGGVVETQYF; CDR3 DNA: TGTGCCAGCAGCGAGAGCGGGGGGGTAGTGGAGACCCAGTACTTC
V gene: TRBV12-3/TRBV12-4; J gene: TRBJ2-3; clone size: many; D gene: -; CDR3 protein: CASLGDTQYF; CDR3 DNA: TGTGCCAGCCTGGGGGATACGCAGTATTTT
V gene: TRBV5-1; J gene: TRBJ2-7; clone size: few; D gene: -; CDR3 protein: CASSLSVETYEQYF; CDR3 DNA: TGCGCCAGCAGCTTGTCGGTGGAGACCTACGAGCAGTACTTC
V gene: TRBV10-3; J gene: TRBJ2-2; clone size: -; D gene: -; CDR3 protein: CAIIGRTGGELFF; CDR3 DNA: TGTGCCATCATTGGGAGGACAGGCGGGGAGCTGTTTTTT
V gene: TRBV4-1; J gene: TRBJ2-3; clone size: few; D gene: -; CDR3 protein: CASSPQGRITDTQYF; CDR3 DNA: TGCGCCAGCAGCCCTCAGGGGCGCATCACAGATACGCAGTATTTT